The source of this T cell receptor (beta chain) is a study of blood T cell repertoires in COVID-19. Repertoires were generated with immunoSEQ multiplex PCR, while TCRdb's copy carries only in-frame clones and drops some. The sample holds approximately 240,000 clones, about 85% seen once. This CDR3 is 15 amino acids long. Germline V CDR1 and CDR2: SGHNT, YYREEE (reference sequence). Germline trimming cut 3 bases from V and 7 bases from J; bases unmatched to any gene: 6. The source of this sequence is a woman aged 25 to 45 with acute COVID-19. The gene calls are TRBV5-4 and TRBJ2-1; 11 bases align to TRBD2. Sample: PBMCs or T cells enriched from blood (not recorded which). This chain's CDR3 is CASSSSGRTRNEQFF. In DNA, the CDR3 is TGTGCCAGCAGCTCTAGCGGGAGGACGAGGAATGAGCAGTTCTTC.